The rows below give T cell receptor beta chains drawn from one sample of a study of shared T cell receptors in the human thymus. Profiling relied on immunoSEQ multiplex PCR, and the TCRdb table lists in-frame clones only, not all of them. The sample lists hundreds of thousands of clones; roughly 88% were seen once. These data were also reused for a study on human thymus T cells.

The sequenced sample consisted of thymocytes. The origin of the receptors is a boy in the first two years of life with a congenital heart defect. The CDR3 runs from the conserved cysteine through the conserved F or W. A D gene is named only where the DNA matches it firmly. Clone size is not always given. Where it is, it says once, few, many or a class for expanded clones.

abundance	d_gene	v_gene	j_gene	CDR3aa
.	.	TRBV5-4	TRBJ1-5	CASSPGQGGNQPQHF
.	TRBD2	TRBV6-1	TRBJ2-1	CASSEKSLAGGSYNEQFF
few	TRBD2	TRBV29-1	TRBJ2-1	CSVEGLAGDEQFF
.	TRBD2	TRBV27	TRBJ2-5	CASSPNPARGAQYF
.	.	TRBV27	TRBJ1-5	CASSNLRSQPQHF
.	TRBD2	TRBV27	TRBJ2-2	CASSSLRGSNTGELFF
.	TRBD1	TRBV6-6	TRBJ1-5	CASRPRDRGQPQHF
.	TRBD2	TRBV18	TRBJ2-1	CASSPSWVAGSYNEQFF
.	.	TRBV18	TRBJ1-2	CASSPWDNGGGYTF
.	TRBD2	TRBV5-6	TRBJ2-7	CASSRGGAGSGQYF
.	.	TRBV21-1	TRBJ2-2	CASRFRDRVDTGELFF
.	.	TRBV7-2	TRBJ1-2	CASSHGGRGVNGYGYTF
.	TRBD1	TRBV2	TRBJ2-7	CASSLRQGYYEQYF
.	.	TRBV27	TRBJ2-7	CASTSSDGASSYEQYF
.	TRBD2	TRBV27	TRBJ2-7	CASSRPGLAGYEQYF
.	TRBD2	TRBV2	TRBJ2-7	CAVGSGKTHEQYF
once	TRBD2	TRBV5-8	TRBJ2-1	CASSLIAGWNEQFF
.	TRBD1	TRBV29-1	.	CSVVVDRAYEQYF
.	.	TRBV14	TRBJ1-1	CASSQDMDTPEAFF
few	TRBD2	TRBV27	TRBJ2-1	CASRTPGLAGDDEQFF
.	TRBD2	TRBV5-6	TRBJ2-7	CASSLFLAGARPYEQYF
once	.	TRBV4-1	TRBJ2-1	CASSQDDRAGYNEQFF
once	.	TRBV20-1	TRBJ2-1	CSASYPNEQFF
.	TRBD2	TRBV4-3	TRBJ2-7	CASSRGSGRAGSYEQYF
once	.	TRBV6-5	TRBJ2-7	CASTPGRGYEQYF
.	.	TRBV15	TRBJ1-1	CATSRGRTVNTEAFF
.	TRBD2	TRBV27	TRBJ2-7	CASGTGGDGYEQYF
.	.	TRBV28	TRBJ1-4	CASSPQWGATNEKLFF